What follows are 2 T cell receptor beta chains derived from one specimen sequenced in a study of Ad26.COV2.S vaccination and SARS-CoV-2 variants (dated by TCRdb to 2020 to 2023). The protocol used for the library was the immunoSEQ multiplex PCR assay. TCRdb limited this immuneACCESS table to in-frame rearrangements with V and J called. A share of clones is missing; checked studies link under half to unresolved V genes, and the rest is unexplained. This sample comprises about 400,000 clones, approximately 87% of them detected only once. Approximately 4% of the sample belongs to the ten largest clones. Sample treatment or condition, as interpreted from the label and publication: approximately 18 received Ad26.COV2.S at low or high dose, single or two shots; 5 received placebo; per-sample allocation not given. Repertoires of vaccine and placebo recipients were sequenced from samples taken on day 63 after the first injection.

The specimen was peripheral blood, collected in a trial of Ad26.COV2.S vaccine versus placebo. The origin of the receptors is a person aged 18-65 years who received the Ad26.COV2.S COVID-19 vaccine or a placebo.

This clone has just one count. This chain uses TRBV4-1 with TRBJ1-1, with D unclear. Germline V gene lookup returns CDR1 MGHRA and CDR2 YSYEKL. The CDR3 covers 14 residues. Trimming pared 2 bases from V and 1 base from J, leaving 8 bases between. CDR3 amino acids: CASSQYLGNTEAFF. The CDR3 DNA reads as TGCGCCAGCAGCCAATATCTGGGGAACACTGAAGCTTTCTTT.

The rearrangement uses TRBV3-1 (or the pseudogene TRBV3-2) and TRBJ1-4; 8 bases match TRBD1. The trim removed 6 bases at V and 0 bases at J, leaving 0 bases unmatched. This CDR3 comprises 14 residues. Germline CDR1 and CDR2: LGHDT and YNNKEL (reference sequence). Written as DNA, the CDR3 is TGTGCCAGCAGGGACAGGGCAACTAATGAAAAACTGTTTTTT. Its protein is CASRDRATNEKLFF.